Each of the 8 T cell receptor beta chains below was sequenced from the same sample in a study of identical twins' blood T cells. Each CDR3 protein is one row after TCRdb ran MiXCR on the 5' RACE reads. The sample consists of 350,000 to 450,000 distinct CDR3 sequences, roughly 30% of them appearing once. The sample consisted of PBMCs. The receptor set was obtained from a woman aged 18 to 55 in good health.

With respect to this clonotype: A much more abundant neighbour one base away suggests this may be a read error. The chain links TRBV5-1 to TRBJ2-1; weak D call: TRBD2 (6 bases). The CDR3 extends over 13 amino acids. Germline V gene data show CDR1 as SGHRS and CDR2 as YFSETQ. The V and J ends lost 10 bases and 7 bases respectively, with 18 bases between them. CDR3 protein: CACRLGWGNEQFF. For the CDR3, the DNA is TGCGCCTGTCGACTAGGGTGGGGGAATGAGCAGTTCTTC.

A few counts support this clonotype. The chain carries TRBV12-3 or TRBV12-4 and TRBJ1-2, with unresolved D. V was pared by 3 bases and J by 4 bases, with 12 bases between. The CDR3 is 14 residues long. CDR3 loop: CASSLVRELYGYTF. CDR3 nucleotides: TGTGCCAGCAGTTTGGTGAGGGAACTCTATGGCTACACCTTC.

Only one count was recorded for this clonotype. The V gene is TRBV6-2 or TRBV6-3, the J gene TRBJ1-2; D unresolved. Germline V gene data show CDR1 as MNHEY and CDR2 as SVGEGT. Trimming pared 7 bases from V and 6 bases from J, leaving 12 bases between. The CDR3 runs to 12 residues. In DNA, the CDR3 is TGTGCCAGCAAACGTCTCGGAGATGGCTACACCTTC. Its protein product is CASKRLGDGYTF.

This clonotype was found a few times. This chain uses TRBV6-1 with TRBJ1-4; tentatively, D is TRBD1 (5 bases). Germline CDR1 reads MNHNS; CDR2 reads SASEGT. V was cut by 11 bases and J by 4 bases, with 20 bases left in between. The CDR3 spans 15 residues. The CDR3 region has the DNA TGTGCCGGGAAGGGGCCGTCCTTTCTTAATGAAAAACTGTTTTTT. This codes for CAGKGPSFLNEKLFF.

This clonotype has just a few counts. The rearrangement joins TRBV20-1 to TRBJ2-7, with 12 nucleotides matching TRBD2. CDR3 length: 15 amino acids. V shed 2 bases, J shed 0 bases, and the junction held 2 bases outside the gene matches. Germline V gene data show CDR1 as DFQATT and CDR2 as SNEGSKA (reference sequence). The CDR3 nucleotides are TGCAGTGCTAGACGACTAGCGGGAGACTCCTACGAGCAGTACTTC. Its protein product is CSARRLAGDSYEQYF.

This clonotype turned up a few times. The V call is TRBV7-9, the J call TRBJ1-2, with D possibly TRBD1 on 6 matching bases. This CDR3 has 16 amino acids. The V gene's germline CDR1 is SEHNR and CDR2 FQNEAQ (reference sequence). Trimming removed 4 bases at V and 4 bases at J, with 19 bases between. In DNA, the CDR3 is TGTGCCAGCAGCTCGCCACAGGGCCAATCCACCTATGGCTACACCTTC. It yields the protein CASSSPQGQSTYGYTF.

This clonotype was recorded many times. The gene calls are TRBV3-1 and TRBJ1-2; D not resolved. This CDR3 has 12 amino acids. Germline CDR1 reads LGHDT; CDR2 reads YNNKEL (reference sequence). Trimming removed 2 bases from V and 7 bases from J, with 8 bases in between. The CDR3 region is CASSQWGSGYTF. Written as DNA, the CDR3 is TGTGCCAGCAGCCAATGGGGATCTGGCTACACCTTC.

This clonotype has ten or more counts. J is TRBJ2-3 and V is TRBV6-4; 10 bases map to TRBD1. V lost 5 bases to trimming and J lost 4 bases; unmatched junction nucleotides: 9. The germline V gene has CDR1 MRHNA and CDR2 SNTAGT. CDR3 size: 16 residues. The CDR3 loop is CASSPTGQGYADTQYF. CDR3 DNA sequence: TGTGCCAGCAGTCCTACGGGACAGGGGTATGCAGATACGCAGTATTTT.